The present T cell receptor (beta chain) was sequenced within a study of cytomegalovirus exposure and HLA in healthy donors. Broader study findings: The authors listed some 150 TCR beta chains as cytomegalovirus-associated.

Germline assignment: CDR1 SGDLS and CDR2 YYNGEE. Losses at the gene ends were 0 bases for V and 7 bases for J; bases not matched to a gene: 5. The CDR3 contains 16 residues. The study ran its PCR with 60 Vbeta and 13 Jbeta primers. Assay: immunoSEQ multiplex PCR; the TCRdb copy retains only in-frame clones and omits some. The data hold about 140,000 clones, with roughly 73% observed a single time. About this clone: The antigen is undetermined.

This TCR came from a middle-aged man in good health and CMV-seronegative. The chain links TRBV9 to TRBJ2-1, with TRBD1 matching 12 bases. Sequencing was performed on PBMCs. CDR3 sequence reads: CASSVERDRGLNEQFF. CDR3 nucleotide sequence: TGTGCCAGCAGCGTAGAAAGGGACAGGGGGCTGAATGAGCAGTTCTTC.